What follows are 18 T cell receptor beta chains derived from one specimen sequenced in a study of long-term antiretroviral therapy in people with HIV (dated by TCRdb to between 2021 and 2024). Sequencing of the TRB variable region was done with the immunoSEQ hsTCRB v3.0 assay at survey level resolution. TCRdb mirrors the immuneACCESS table, restricted to in-frame sequences. Some clones are absent from its copies; in checked studies, under half trace to an unresolved V gene, and the reason for the others is unknown. This sample has under 30,000 clones in its table, and 85% to 90% of those were observed once. The ten biggest clones cover 3.6% of the sample. Sequencing used unsorted PBMCs, obtained 1.9 years after starting antiretroviral therapy. The receptors shown here come from a young woman with HIV.

The chain carries TRBV9 and TRBJ2-7, with D possibly being TRBD2 (5 bases). The CDR3 totals 14 residues. Germline CDR1 is SGDLS and CDR2 is YYNGEE. Deletions cut 0 bases from V and 1 base from J, with 8 bases between. This CDR3 reads CASSVGPGSYEQYF. DNA of the CDR3: TGTGCCAGCAGCGTAGGCCCGGGGTCCTACGAGCAGTACTTC.

Here the CDR3 reads CASSSPPGQGYEQYF. The CDR3 coding sequence is TGTGCCAGCAGTTCCCCACCGGGACAGGGGTACGAGCAGTACTTC. V is TRBV28 and J is TRBJ2-7, with 10 bases identical to TRBD1. From germline, CDR1 is MDHEN and CDR2 SYDVKM. After removal of 4 bases from V and 4 bases from J, the junction contained 7 bases not matched to a gene. The CDR3 totals 15 residues.

The chain carries TRBV27 and TRBJ2-7, with 7 nucleotides matching TRBD1. Germline V gives CDR1 MNHEY, CDR2 SMNVEV (reference sequence). Losses at the gene ends were 6 bases for V and 7 bases for J; bases not matched to a gene: 9. The CDR3 has 13 amino acids. Written as DNA, the CDR3 is TGTGCCAGCAGCACCCACAGGGGTTGGGAGCAGTACTTC. Its protein is CASSTHRGWEQYF.

The chain joins TRBV15 to TRBJ1-3; D is ambiguous. The germline V gene encodes CDR1 LNHNV and CDR2 YYDKDF (reference sequence). CDR3 length equals 15 residues. The V end lost 0 bases, the J end lost 4 bases, and 10 bases lay between the germline ends. CDR3 nucleotides: TGTGCCACCAGCAGAGATATAGTTGGAGGAAACACCATATATTTT. Amino acids: CATSRDIVGGNTIYF. The whole variable domain, filled in from reference TRBV15 and TRBJ1-3, reads DAMVIQNPRYQVTQFGKPVTLSCSQTLNHNVMYWYQQKSSQAPKLLFHYYDKDFNNEADTPDNFQSRRPNTSFCFLDIRSPGLGDTAMYLCATSRDIVGGNTIYFGEGSWLTVV.

The chain uses TRBV10-3 and TRBJ1-1; TRBD1 matches at 8 bases. Per the germline V gene, CDR1 is ENHRY and CDR2 is SYGVKD. This CDR3 has 14 amino acids. Trimming cost V 6 bases and J 5 bases; bases outside gene matches: 8. CDR3 in amino acids: CAIRPGQEKTEAFF. For the CDR3, the DNA is TGTGCCATCAGACCGGGACAGGAGAAGACTGAAGCTTTCTTT.

This chain connects TRBV6-5 to TRBJ1-1; TRBD1 agrees at 7 bases. V trimming: 6 bases; J trimming: 2 bases; junction bases outside the gene matches: 9. CDR1 is MNHEY, CDR2 SVGAGI, per germline. CDR3 size: 15 residues. The chain's CDR3 is CASRRPGGKNTEAFF. DNA for the CDR3: TGTGCCAGCAGACGACCAGGGGGTAAAAACACTGAAGCTTTCTTT.

V usage is TRBV6-5 and J usage is TRBJ1-2; tentatively, D is TRBD1 (6 bases). The CDR3 extends over 13 amino acids. Germline CDR1 MNHEY, CDR2 SVGAGI. V lost 3 bases, J lost 2 bases, and 7 bases lay in between. This CDR3 reads CASSYTGNYGYTF. The CDR3, as DNA: TGTGCCAGCAGTTATACAGGGAACTATGGCTACACCTTC.

The chain uses TRBV11-2 and TRBJ1-3, with TRBD1 as a possible D gene (5 bases). Trimming left V 4 bases short and J 1 base short, with 17 bases between. In germline, CDR1 is SGHAT, CDR2 FQNNGV. This CDR3 contains 17 residues. Here the CDR3 DNA reads TGTGCCAGCAGCTCGACACAGGCGACCGCTTCTGGAAACACCATATATTTT. Translating it yields CASSSTQATASGNTIYF.

This clone appeared a single time. V usage is TRBV2 and J usage is TRBJ2-7; TRBD2 agrees at 7 bases. CDR1 and CDR2 from the germline V gene are SNHLY and FYNNEI. This CDR3 is 14 amino acids long. V shed 2 bases, J shed 5 bases, and the junction held 6 bases outside the gene matches. The CDR3 region has the DNA TGTGCCAGCAGTGAATATCGGGGGGTCAACGAGCAGTACTTC. Translation: CASSEYRGVNEQYF.

CDR3 region: CAISDVSTSGDTQYF. CDR3 nucleotides: TGTGCCATCAGTGACGTCAGCACTAGCGGAGATACGCAGTATTTT. The rearrangement links TRBV10-3 to TRBJ2-3; TRBD2 agrees at 8 bases. J lost 5 bases, V lost 3 bases, and 7 bases had no gene match. CDR3 length equals 15 residues. Germline V gene data show CDR1 as ENHRY and CDR2 as SYGVKD.

The chain couples TRBV6-6 to TRBJ2-1, with D possibly TRBD1 on 7 matching bases. This CDR3 has 14 amino acids. Germline loops: CDR1 MNHNY, CDR2 SVGAGI (reference sequence). The germline V and J ends were trimmed by 6 bases and 5 bases, with 14 bases remaining between them. The CDR3 spells CASRGQGGNNEQFF. DNA for the CDR3: TGTGCCAGCAGAGGGCAGGGGGGCAACAATGAGCAGTTCTTC.

V gene TRBV19 combines with J gene TRBJ1-4; D is unclear. The germline V and J ends were trimmed by 3 bases and 5 bases, with 10 bases remaining between them. The CDR3 is 14 residues long. CDR1 is LNHDA and CDR2 is SQIVND in the germline V gene (reference sequence). CDR3: CASSMLNGNEKLFF. CDR3 bases: TGTGCCAGTAGTATGCTGAATGGGAATGAAAAACTGTTTTTT.

The chain combines TRBV30 with TRBJ2-3; 7 bases line up with TRBD2. CDR1 and CDR2 from the germline V gene are GTSNPN and SVGIG (reference sequence). CDR3 length: 15 residues. The V and J ends lost 3 bases and 4 bases, in that order; junction bases with no gene match: 10. The CDR3 DNA follows: TGTGCCTGGAGGAGGGGTCCTAGCGGCGCAGATACGCAGTATTTT. As protein: CAWRRGPSGADTQYF.

The V call is TRBV6-1, the J call TRBJ1-2; the match to TRBD1 covers 9 bases. The V segment lost 11 bases and the J segment 3 bases; nucleotides outside the gene matches: 10. Per the germline V gene, CDR1 is MNHNS and CDR2 is SASEGT. CDR3 size: 14 residues. CDR3 DNA: TGTGCCGCAAGGGGGACAGGGAGGGACTATGGCTACACCTTC. Its translation: CAARGTGRDYGYTF.

The gene calls are TRBV10-2 and TRBJ1-2; 7 bases agree with TRBD1. The J segment lost 8 bases and the V segment lost 2 bases, leaving 14 bases of the junction unmatched. Germline CDR1 WSHSY, CDR2 SAAADI. This CDR3 has 16 residues. CDR3 coding DNA: TGCGCCAGCAGTGAGAGCCCAGGGGGGGGTTTTCGAGGCTACACCTTC. It specifies CASSESPGGGFRGYTF.

This clone came up once. V is TRBV7-7 and J is TRBJ1-1, with 8 bases matching TRBD1. The ends lost 5 bases at V and 4 bases at J; junction bases unmatched: 9. The CDR3 runs to 15 residues. Germline V lookup: CDR1 SSHAT, CDR2 FNYEAQ (reference sequence). In DNA, the CDR3 is TGTGCCAGCAGCCCATATACAGGGGGGCCCACTGAAGCTTTCTTT. It yields the protein CASSPYTGGPTEAFF.

This clone was seen just once. The chain links TRBV9 to TRBJ1-3; TRBD1 is a possible D gene (5 bases). The germline gives CDR1 SGDLS, CDR2 YYNGEE. V lost 3 bases and J lost 2, with 15 bases in between. This CDR3 contains 16 residues. CDR3 nucleotides: TGTGCCAGCAGCGCAGGTTTGGGGGTCACTGGAAACACCATATATTTT. Amino acid sequence: CASSAGLGVTGNTIYF. The full variable domain, completed using reference TRBV9 and TRBJ1-3, is DSGVTQTPKHLITATGQRVTLRCSPRSGDLSVYWYQQSLDQGLQFLIQYYNGEERAKGNILERFSAQQFPDLHSELNLSSLELGDSALYFCASSAGLGVTGNTIYFGEGSWLTVV.

The rearrangement links TRBV19 to TRBJ1-1; D may be TRBD1 (5 bases). Trimming removed 4 bases from V and 0 bases from J, with 18 bases in between. CDR3 size: 17 residues. Germline V gene lookup returns CDR1 LNHDA and CDR2 SQIVND (reference sequence). The CDR3 nucleotides are TGTGCCAGTAGTAGGGACGCCGGGGGAAGGCTGAACACTGAAGCTTTCTTT. Protein: CASSRDAGGRLNTEAFF.